These 18 T cell receptor beta chains were sequenced from one sample in a study of blood T cells in healthy people across ages. Sample-barcoded 5' priming and a J-beta primer mix drove a second PCR of about 6 to 12 cycles. TCRdb passed the 5' RACE reads through MiXCR, listing each CDR3 protein once. In the table there are more than 750,000 distinct CDR3 sequences, about 27% of which are singletons. The sample was also reused in another study, on T cells of mothers and their children.

The source material was blood. All receptors derive from a woman between 40 and 50 years old in good health.

Turning to this clonotype: One end of the junction does not line up with germline, which may come from a read error. J is TRBJ2-2 and V is TRBV5-5; possible D gene TRBD2, 6 bases. Germline CDR1 reads SGHKS; CDR2 reads YYEKEE (reference sequence). This CDR3 has 15 residues. The CDR3 DNA is TGTACCAGCAGCTTGGGGGGACGGTACACCGGGGAGCTGTTTTTT. It is translated as CTSSLGGRYTGELFF.

The rearrangement joins TRBV10-3 to TRBJ1-1; the match to TRBD1 covers 8 bases. Trimming removed 4 bases from V and 4 bases from J; junction bases left unmatched: 8. The V gene's germline CDR1 is ENHRY and CDR2 SYGVKD. The CDR3 is 15 amino acids. CDR3: CAISGTGKGSTEAFF. DNA for the CDR3: TGTGCCATCAGTGGGACAGGGAAGGGGAGCACTGAAGCTTTCTTT.

Ten or more counts support this clonotype. The V gene is TRBV12-3 or TRBV12-4, the J gene TRBJ1-2; D perhaps matches TRBD1 (5 bases). CDR3 length: 14 amino acids. V was trimmed by 5 bases and J by 3 bases, leaving 13 bases between them. The CDR3 region has the DNA TGTGCCAGCAGTCAACGAGGGGTCTACTATGGCTACACCTTC. Its translation is CASSQRGVYYGYTF.

This chain connects TRBV7-9 to TRBJ1-2; no clear D gene. The CDR3 extends over 12 amino acids. The germline V and J ends were trimmed by 3 bases and 10 bases, with 12 bases remaining between them. Germline CDR1 reads SEHNR; CDR2 reads FQNEAQ (reference sequence). The CDR3: CASSLKNVDYTF. In nucleotides, the CDR3 is TGTGCCAGCAGCTTGAAGAACGTTGACTACACCTTC.

This clonotype was picked up many times. CDR3 protein: CASSSVPTSGSYNEQFF. Here the CDR3 DNA reads TGTGCCAGCAGCTCCGTACCGACTAGCGGGAGCTACAATGAGCAGTTCTTC. The chain links TRBV7-3 to TRBJ2-1, with TRBD2 matching 12 bases. The germline V gene has CDR1 SGHTA and CDR2 FQGTGA. The ends lost 4 bases at V and 3 bases at J; junction bases unmatched: 7. This CDR3 has 17 amino acids.

Ten or more counts support this clonotype. The chain is built from TRBV20-1 and TRBJ2-1, with 9 positions matching TRBD2. J lost 3 bases, V lost 6 bases, and 12 bases had no gene match. The CDR3 length is 16 residues. Germline CDR1 and CDR2: DFQATT and SNEGSKA (reference sequence). The CDR3: CSAVERGAANYNEQFF. In DNA form, the CDR3 reads TGCAGTGCCGTAGAGCGGGGGGCGGCGAACTACAATGAGCAGTTCTTC.

The chain is built from TRBV20-1 and TRBJ1-2, with TRBD1 matching over 10 bases. The CDR3 is 15 amino acids. CDR1 is DFQATT, CDR2 SNEGSKA, per germline (reference sequence). V lost 5 bases to trimming and J lost 6 bases; unmatched junction nucleotides: 12. The CDR3 bases are TGCAGTGCTGCGACAGGGGGCTTAAGGGATGATGGCTACACCTTC. The encoded protein is CSAATGGLRDDGYTF.

This clonotype has only a few counts. V gene TRBV3-1 combines with J gene TRBJ1-5; tentatively, D is TRBD1 (6 bases). V gave up 4 bases and J gave up 3 bases, with 10 bases separating them. CDR3 length: 14 amino acids. CDR1 and CDR2 from the germline V gene are LGHDT and YNNKEL (reference sequence). CDR3 sequence reads: CASSPAGVNQPQHF. The CDR3 DNA is TGTGCCAGCAGCCCCGCAGGGGTCAATCAGCCCCAGCATTTT.

This clonotype was seen a few times. The gene calls are TRBV27 and TRBJ1-2, with D uncertain. V dropped 6 bases and J dropped 5 bases, with 7 bases sitting between them. This CDR3 has 11 residues. Germline lookup yields CDR1 MNHEY and CDR2 SMNVEV (reference sequence). CDR3 DNA: TGTGCCAGCAGGGCCATGTATGGCTACACCTTC. Protein: CASRAMYGYTF.

This clonotype has just a few counts. V and J are TRBV9 and TRBJ2-4, with D possibly matching TRBD2 (7 bases). The germline CDR1 and CDR2 sequences are SGDLS and YYNGEE. With 4 bases removed from V and 13 bases from J, the gap between germline ends came to 27 bases. The CDR3 spans 16 residues. The DNA for the CDR3 is TGTGCCAGCAGCACTAACCGGGGGGCTAGCAACAATGAGCAGTACTTC. Residues: CASSTNRGASNNEQYF.

This sequence joins TRBV28 and TRBJ2-5; D tentatively reads TRBD1 or TRBD2 (5 bases each). The V gene's germline CDR1 is MDHEN and CDR2 SYDVKM. This CDR3 region has 15 residues. V was trimmed by 6 bases and J by 5 bases, leaving 19 bases between them. The CDR3 coding sequence is TGTGCCAGCAGGCCTCCAGGTGGGGGAAAGGAGACCCAGTACTTC. Amino acid sequence: CASRPPGGGKETQYF.

Note on this clonotype: A much larger clone sits a single nucleotide away, making a read error possible. V gene TRBV29-1 combines with J gene TRBJ2-4, with no clear D. V was cut by 2 bases and J by 6 bases, with 11 bases left in between. The length of the CDR3 is 13 residues. Germline V gene sequence: CDR1 SQVTM, CDR2 ANQGSEA. CDR3 region: CSVEYGSRNIQYF. In DNA, the CDR3 is TGCAGCGTTGAATATGGGTCGAGAAACATTCAGTACTTC.

This clonotype was seen a handful of times. The chain uses TRBV24-1 and TRBJ2-1; 7 bases agree with TRBD1. Germline V gene lookup returns CDR1 KGHDR and CDR2 SFDVKD. The CDR3 has 16 residues. The trim removed 4 bases at V and 1 base at J, leaving 6 bases unmatched. The CDR3 is CATSDIRGKSYNEQFF. In DNA, the CDR3 is TGTGCCACCAGTGACATCAGGGGGAAGTCCTACAATGAGCAGTTCTTC.

The rearrangement links TRBV18 to TRBJ2-1; D is possibly TRBD1 or TRBD2 (5 bases each). Per the germline V gene, CDR1 is KGHSH and CDR2 is LQKENI. Trimming shortened V by 4 bases and J by 5 bases, and 18 bases separated the two germline ends. The CDR3 extends over 16 amino acids. The CDR3 protein is CASSRGRPKVDNEQFF. CDR3 sequence (DNA): TGTGCCAGCTCACGGGGACGTCCGAAGGTGGACAATGAGCAGTTCTTC.

This clonotype was recorded many times. J is TRBJ2-6 and V is TRBV7-2; the D is unclear. Per the germline V gene, CDR1 is SGHTA and CDR2 is FQGNSA. The V end was cut by 1 base, the J end by 1 base, with 11 bases between. CDR3 size: 17 residues. The CDR3, as DNA: TGTGCCAGCAGCTTAGATTCACCCTCTTCTGGGGCCAACGTCCTGACTTTC. It translates to CASSLDSPSSGANVLTF.

This clonotype has ten or more counts. CDR3 bases: TGCGCCAGCAGCTTGGTGACCATAGAAGAGACCCAGTACTTC. Protein: CASSLVTIEETQYF. The chain combines TRBV5-1 with TRBJ2-5; no firm D call. The CDR3 sequence is 14 residues long. Germline V CDR1 and CDR2: SGHRS, YFSETQ. V was trimmed by 0 bases and J by 3 bases, leaving 9 bases between them. Complete variable domain (other parts from reference TRBV5-1 and TRBJ2-5): KAGVTQTPRYLIKTRGQQVTLSCSPISGHRSVSWYQQTPGQGLQFLFEYFSETQRNKGNFPGRFSGRQFSNSRSEMNVSTLELGDSALYLCASSLVTIEETQYFGPGTRLLVL.

This clonotype was recorded a few times. V and J are TRBV6-6 and TRBJ1-5; possibly TRBD1 for D (5 bases). From germline, CDR1 is MNHNY and CDR2 SVGAGI (reference sequence). CDR3 size: 15 residues. Trimming shortened V by 7 bases and J by 2 bases, and 15 bases separated the two germline ends. CDR3 nucleotides: TGTGCCAGCAACGGGTGGGTGGGGGGCAATCAGCCCCAGCATTTT. Encoded protein: CASNGWVGGNQPQHF.

This clonotype was picked up a small number of times. The junction does not match germline at one end; this may be a read error. This chain uses TRBV9 with TRBJ2-5; D gene ambiguous. Germline V gene lookup returns CDR1 SGDLS and CDR2 YYNGEE. This CDR3 region has 15 residues. DNA of the CDR3: TGTGTCAGCAGCGTAGGACCTCAATCCGAAGAGACCCAGTGCTTC. It encodes CVSSVGPQSEETQCF.